The following is a TCR beta chain sequence with its context. The target antigen is unknown. The data derive from a study of cytomegalovirus exposure and HLA in healthy donors. Study-wide points: In a later analysis, productive TCRs from donors in an Asian-associated ancestry cluster reportedly carried fewer N-insertions than the cohort mean.

Germline CDR1 is MDHEN and CDR2 is SYDVKM. The CDR3 sequence is 14 residues long. Trimming removed 2 bases from V and 2 bases from J, with 10 bases in between. PCR employed 60 Vbeta and 13 Jbeta primers. Only in-frame clones appear in the TCRdb table, and some are missing; sequencing was by immunoSEQ multiplex PCR. The sample lists 200,000 to 250,000 clones; about 80% were seen once. Sequences were obtained from PBMCs. The sequence was collected from a woman aged 40 to 50 in good health and CMV-seronegative. The chain carries TRBV28 and TRBJ2-7; D may be TRBD1 (5 bases). The CDR3 bases are TGTGCCAGCAGTTTAGTTGGACAACCCTACGAGCAGTACTTC. It codes for CASSLVGQPYEQYF.